The following is a T cell receptor (beta chain) sequence with its context. The source of the sample is a study of blood T cell repertoires in COVID-19. The study drew participants aged about 18 to 89 years from 20 to 30 US areas. Clinical history as reported by participants underpinned cohort assignment. Within the 2 weeks before study entry, each person in the exposed group met a COVID-19 case. How the authors handled the data: Reference gene primer amplification in the assay estimated nucleated cell counts. The table came from immunoSEQ multiplex PCR; TCRdb's copy has only in-frame clones and leaves some out. Clonal size and the V and J genes are those of that table, whereas D and trimming came from the DNA. This repertoire shows 120,000 to 150,000 clones, approximately 80% found once; its top ten account for 1.6%. V shed 5 bases, J shed 2 bases, and the junction held 11 bases outside the gene matches. CDR1 and CDR2 (germline): MDHEN, SYDVKM. The CDR3 spans 17 residues.

The receptor's source is a young woman who had been exposed to COVID-19. The J gene is TRBJ2-3, the V gene TRBV28; 9 bases map to TRBD1. What was sequenced was PBMCs or T cells enriched from blood (not recorded which). The CDR3 bases are TGTGCCAGCAGTCTACTAAAGACAGGGGGGTACACAGATACGCAGTATTTT. It encodes CASSLLKTGGYTDTQYF.